These 5 T cell receptor beta chains originate from one sample sequenced in a study of CD8 T cells in Susac syndrome. Reverse transcription of roughly 0.45 to 1 ug RNA used random hexamers. MiXCR, run by TCRdb on the immunoSEQ multiplex PCR reads, gives a single entry per CDR3 protein. The sample holds more than 130,000 distinct CDR3 sequences; 94% are singletons and the top ten take approximately 0.27%. The sequenced material came from CD8+ T cells from PBMCs. The receptors stem from a human donor in good health.

The genes are TRBV27 and TRBJ2-1, with D unclear. CDR1 and CDR2 (germline): MNHEY, SMNVEV (reference sequence). The CDR3 consists of 15 residues. With 2 bases removed from V and 6 bases from J, the gap between germline ends came to 14 bases. The CDR3 DNA sequence: TGTGCCAGCAGTTTAAGTATAGCAGCTCTCAATGAGCAGTTCTTC. Residues: CASSLSIAALNEQFF.

J is TRBJ2-1 and V is TRBV5-1; D not resolved. The CDR3 consists of 12 residues. The V gene lost 6 bases and the J gene lost 7 bases, with 11 bases spanning the gap. Germline loops: CDR1 SGHRS, CDR2 YFSETQ. CDR3 DNA: TGCGCCAGCAAAGCTTCCGGGAATGAGCAGTTCTTC. Protein sequence: CASKASGNEQFF.

The chain couples TRBV29-1 to TRBJ1-4; no clear D gene. This CDR3 comprises 13 residues. Germline CDR1 and CDR2: SQVTM and ANQGSEA. V lost 4 bases and J lost 4, with 10 bases in between. The DNA for the CDR3 is TGCAGCGTTGGGGCTGCGCTTAATGAAAAACTGTTTTTT. It encodes CSVGAALNEKLFF.

The rearrangement joins TRBV2 to TRBJ2-2, with 10 positions matching TRBD1. J lost 4 bases, V lost 11 bases, and 7 bases had no gene match. Germline values: CDR1 SNHLY, CDR2 FYNNEI. There are 14 residues in the CDR3. CDR3 DNA sequence: TGTGCCGGCTTGGGGACAGGGGCCACCGGGGAGCTGTTTTTT. Protein product: CAGLGTGATGELFF.

J is TRBJ2-3 and V is TRBV28, with TRBD2 matching 7 bases. CDR1 is MDHEN and CDR2 is SYDVKM in the germline V gene. V was clipped by 3 bases and J by 6 bases; unmatched bases: 6. This CDR3 has 14 residues. For the CDR3, the DNA is TGTGCCAGCAGTTTCGCGGGGGTGGCGGATACGCAGTATTTT. Translated: CASSFAGVADTQYF.